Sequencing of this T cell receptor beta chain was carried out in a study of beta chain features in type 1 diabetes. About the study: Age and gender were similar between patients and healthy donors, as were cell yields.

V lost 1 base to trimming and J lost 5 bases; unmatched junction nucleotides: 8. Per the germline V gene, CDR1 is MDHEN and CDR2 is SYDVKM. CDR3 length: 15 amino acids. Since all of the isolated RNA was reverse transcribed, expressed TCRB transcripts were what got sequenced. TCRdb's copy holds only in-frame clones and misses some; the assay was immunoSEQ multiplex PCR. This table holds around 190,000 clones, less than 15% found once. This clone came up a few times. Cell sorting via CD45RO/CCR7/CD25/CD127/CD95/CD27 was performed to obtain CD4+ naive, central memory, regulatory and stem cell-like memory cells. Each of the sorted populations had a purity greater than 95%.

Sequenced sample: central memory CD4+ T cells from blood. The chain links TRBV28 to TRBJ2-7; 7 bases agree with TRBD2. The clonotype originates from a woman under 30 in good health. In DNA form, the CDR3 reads TGTGCCAGCAGTTTATACAGACTAGCTTCCCACGAGCAGTACTTC. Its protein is CASSLYRLASHEQYF.